A selection of T cell receptor beta chains follows, all from one sample in a study of cytomegalovirus exposure and HLA in healthy donors. This table comes from immunoSEQ multiplex PCR, and its TCRdb copy is limited to in-frame clones, with some not included. The table has roughly 140,000 clones, roughly nine tenths seen once. What was sequenced was PBMCs. These receptors were taken from a man aged 18 to 30 in good health and CMV-seronegative. Both conserved end residues are part of each CDR3. The order of the fields is J gene, V gene, clone size, CDR3 protein. Only part of the rows carry a size: once, few, many, or a class if the clone is expanded.

>TRBJ2-6|TRBV4-3|.
CASSKVQQVSGANVLTF
>TRBJ1-4|TRBV27|once
CASSLSPGTGGATNEKLFF
>TRBJ1-1|TRBV6-6|.
CASTDRGWTEAFF
>TRBJ2-3|TRBV5-1|once
CASRQGTGAGDTQYF
>TRBJ2-1|TRBV6-1|.
CASRRDEQFF
>TRBJ1-5|TRBV6-1|.
CASSVRAVQPQHF
>TRBJ2-2|TRBV7-2|.
CASSPTSEATGELFF
>TRBJ2-1|TRBV7-2|.
CASSWTGDNEQFF
>TRBJ2-5|TRBV9|.
CASSPSRHSGGIQETQYF
>TRBJ1-3|TRBV4-3|.
CASSHGGGVNSGNTIYF
>TRBJ2-7|TRBV6-5|once
CASSTAVSSYEQYF
>TRBJ1-3|TRBV29-1|once
CSVDEGAGGNTIYF
>TRBJ2-1|TRBV27|.
CASSLSRWVYNEQFF
>TRBJ1-1|TRBV19|.
CASSIRPTGGPENTEAFF
>TRBJ2-6|TRBV5-1|once
CASSLSTDSGANVLTF
>TRBJ1-1|TRBV2|.
CASSGQMNTEAFF
>TRBJ2-7|TRBV4-2|.
CASSQDIGQGTYEQYF
>TRBJ2-6|TRBV30|.
CAWSVRSSGANVLTF
>TRBJ1-1|TRBV5-1|.
CASSLGQGSMNTEAFF
>TRBJ2-7|TRBV6-1|.
CASNLATPYEQYF
>TRBJ1-2|TRBV6-6|.
CASSYTTNYGYTF